What follows are 29 T cell receptor beta chains derived from one specimen sequenced in a study of T cell repertoires in cytomegalovirus infection. TCRdb itself ran the reads through MiXCR, one entry per CDR3 protein. In the table there are roughly 230,000 distinct CDR3 sequences, roughly 20% of which are singletons. The sequencing input was CD8+ T cells from PBMCs. These receptors all come from a human donor in good health (CMV status not recorded). Some clones in this sample may be carry-over from other donors' samples.

The V and J genes are TRBV7-9 and TRBJ2-5, with unresolved D. The CDR3 covers 14 residues. The germline gives CDR1 SEHNR, CDR2 FQNEAQ (reference sequence). Trimming cost V 5 bases and J 5 bases, with 15 bases left between them. DNA of the CDR3: TGTGCCAGCAGCCCCAGACCCGACCGCGAGACCCAGTACTTC. The encoded protein is CASSPRPDRETQYF.

The chain is built from TRBV20-1 and TRBJ2-7, with 9 bases lining up with TRBD2. CDR3 size: 15 residues. The germline V gene has CDR1 DFQATT and CDR2 SNEGSKA (reference sequence). Trimming removed 4 bases from V and 1 base from J; junction bases left unmatched: 8. The CDR3 loop reads CSAISGLALSYEQYF. In nucleotides, the CDR3 is TGCAGTGCTATATCAGGACTAGCGCTATCCTACGAGCAGTACTTC.

This clonotype was detected only a few times. The chain uses TRBV4-2 and TRBJ2-2; 9 bases match TRBD2. This CDR3 has 18 amino acids. Germline V gene lookup returns CDR1 LGHNA and CDR2 YNFKEQ. The J segment lost 0 bases and the V segment lost 0 bases, leaving 5 bases of the junction unmatched. The CDR3 coding sequence is TGTGCCAGCAGCCAAGAGGGGGCGGGGGGGGCGAACACCGGGGAGCTGTTTTTT. It specifies CASSQEGAGGANTGELFF.

This sequence joins TRBV7-3 and TRBJ2-1; 7 nucleotides align to TRBD2. V was pared by 2 bases and J by 6 bases, with 4 bases of the junction left unmatched. This CDR3 is 14 amino acids long. CDR1 is SGHTA, CDR2 FQGTGA, per germline. CDR3 loop: CASSLPGLGNEQFF. CDR3 bases: TGTGCCAGCAGCTTACCAGGACTAGGCAATGAGCAGTTCTTC.

With respect to this clonotype: Given a much more abundant clone one base away, this may be a read error. The genes are TRBV7-6 and TRBJ1-1; TRBD1 might be the D (5 bases). The CDR3 is 15 amino acids. In germline, CDR1 is SGHVS, CDR2 FNYEAQ. CDR3 region: CTSSLDLGANTEAFF. CDR3 coding DNA: TGTACCAGCAGCTTAGATTTAGGGGCGAACACTGAAGCTTTCTTT.

This clonotype was seen many times. The chain recombines TRBV11-1 with TRBJ2-2; possibly TRBD1 for D (5 bases). CDR1 and CDR2 (germline): SGHAT, FQDESV (reference sequence). The CDR3 covers 14 residues. V lost 2 bases to trimming and J lost 7 bases, with 11 bases between them. Written as DNA, the CDR3 is TGTGCCAGCAGCTTACAGGGTTTGGGCGGGGAGCTGTTTTTT. It encodes CASSLQGLGGELFF.

The chain joins TRBV7-3 to TRBJ2-7, with TRBD2 matching 9 bases. This CDR3 has 13 residues. Germline CDR1 and CDR2: SGHTA and FQGTGA. V was pared by 4 bases and J by 4 bases, with 2 bases of the junction left unmatched. The CDR3 protein is CASSSAGGYEQYF. CDR3 DNA sequence: TGTGCCAGCAGCTCGGCGGGGGGGTACGAGCAGTACTTC.

Details on this clonotype: The germline gene is not matched at one end of the junction; a read error may be the cause. The chain uses TRBV3-1 and TRBJ2-7, with a possible D match to TRBD1 (6 bases). This CDR3 is built from 15 residues. Germline CDR1 is LGHDT and CDR2 is YNNKEL (reference sequence). Here the CDR3 DNA reads TGTGCCAGCAGTCAAGGGATGGGGGCCGCCTACGAGCAGTACTTC. As protein: CASSQGMGAAYEQYF.

As to this clonotype: One end of the junction varies from germline; a read error may be responsible. The V gene is TRBV5-4, the J gene TRBJ2-2; 7 bases fit TRBD1. The CDR3 runs to 16 residues. From germline, CDR1 is SGHNT and CDR2 YYREEE (reference sequence). The CDR3 bases are TGTGCCAGCAGCCTAGGGGGACAGAGAAACACCGGGGCGCTGTTTTTT. This gives the protein CASSLGGQRNTGALFF. Drawing the rest from reference TRBV5-4 and TRBJ2-2, the complete variable domain is ETGVTQSPTHLIKTRGQQVTLRCSSQSGHNTVSWYQQALGQGPQFIFQYYREEENGRGNFPPRFSGLQFPNYSSELNVNALELDDSALYLCASSLGGQRNTGALFFGEGSRLTVL.

This clonotype showed up just a few times. The chain has TRBV19 and TRBJ2-1; D may be TRBD1 (5 bases). Trimming pared 4 bases from V and 2 bases from J, leaving 9 bases between. The CDR3 runs 14 residues. Germline CDR1 LNHDA, CDR2 SQIVND (reference sequence). CDR3 residues: CASSTGSTYNEQFF. The CDR3 DNA sequence: TGTGCCAGTAGTACAGGGTCCACCTACAATGAGCAGTTCTTC.

The chain couples TRBV11-2 to TRBJ1-4; a weak D match, TRBD1 (5 bases). The CDR3 loop spans 15 amino acids. V was shortened by 3 bases and J by 8 bases, with 16 bases between the two germline ends. Per the germline V gene, CDR1 is SGHAT and CDR2 is FQNNGV. In DNA form, the CDR3 reads TGTGCCAGCAGCTTCTTTCCAGGGAGTGAGGAAAAACTGTTTTTT. Its protein is CASSFFPGSEEKLFF.

V is TRBV7-6 and J is TRBJ2-7; D is unclear. Trimming took 2 bases from V and 5 from J, leaving 10 bases between them. Looked up from germline, CDR1 is SGHVS and CDR2 is FNYEAQ. This CDR3 spans 13 amino acids. CDR3 loop: CASSLPSTHEQYF. CDR3 sequence (DNA): TGTGCCAGCAGCTTACCTTCCACACACGAGCAGTACTTC.

The rearrangement uses TRBV20-1 and TRBJ1-1; D not certain. The CDR3 sequence is 15 residues long. CDR1 DFQATT and CDR2 SNEGSKA come from the germline V gene (reference sequence). V dropped 1 base and J dropped 1 base, with 13 bases sitting between them. Written as DNA, the CDR3 is TGCAGTGCTAGAGTCCGGGGAAGGTCGAACACTGAAGCTTTCTTT. Residues: CSARVRGRSNTEAFF.

The chain uses TRBV10-3 and TRBJ1-3, with D unresolved. The CDR3 is 18 amino acids. Trimming shortened V by 3 bases and J by 0 bases, and 18 bases separated the two germline ends. CDR1 and CDR2 from the germline V gene are ENHRY and SYGVKD. The chain's CDR3 is CAISDWFVAGNSGNTIYF. In DNA form, the CDR3 reads TGTGCCATCAGTGATTGGTTCGTGGCAGGAAACTCTGGAAACACCATATATTTT.

The chain is built from TRBV7-9 and TRBJ2-7; possibly TRBD2 for D (6 bases). There are 13 residues in the CDR3. CDR1 is SEHNR and CDR2 is FQNEAQ in the germline V gene (reference sequence). The V end was cut by 2 bases, the J end by 5 bases, with 10 bases between. The CDR3 spells CASSLWAGNEQYF. The CDR3 DNA reads TGTGCCAGCAGCTTATGGGCGGGGAACGAGCAGTACTTC.

The chain joins TRBV20-1 to TRBJ1-1, with TRBD1 matching over 7 bases. This CDR3 is 14 amino acids long. The germline V gene has CDR1 DFQATT and CDR2 SNEGSKA (reference sequence). The CDR3 region is CSPTREGANTEAFF. The CDR3 DNA follows: TGCAGCCCTACGCGTGAGGGGGCGAACACTGAAGCTTTCTTT.

This clonotype was observed a handful of times. The V gene is TRBV15, the J gene TRBJ2-7, with D possibly matching TRBD1 (5 bases). The CDR3 length is 14 residues. The ends were cut back, 1 base at V and 1 base at J, with 8 bases in the middle. Germline V gives CDR1 LNHNV, CDR2 YYDKDF (reference sequence). The CDR3 loop is CATSRVAGSYEQYF. CDR3 bases: TGTGCCACCAGCAGAGTGGCAGGGTCCTACGAGCAGTACTTC.

The sample holds many counts of this clonotype. J is TRBJ1-4 and V is TRBV7-2; no definite D call. Trimming pared 5 bases from V and 0 bases from J, leaving 13 bases between. Germline V gene lookup returns CDR1 SGHTA and CDR2 FQGNSA. The CDR3 loop spans 16 amino acids. The CDR3 region has the DNA TGTGCCAGCAGCCCCGACGGACTTGCAACTAATGAAAAACTGTTTTTT. Amino acid sequence: CASSPDGLATNEKLFF.

Many counts were recorded for this clonotype. The chain employs TRBV11-2 and TRBJ1-1, with D possibly matching TRBD1 (6 bases). This CDR3 is built from 14 residues. The V gene's germline CDR1 is SGHAT and CDR2 FQNNGV. With 3 bases removed from V and 3 bases from J, the gap between germline ends came to 11 bases. CDR3: CASSFLQGYTEAFF. CDR3 in DNA: TGTGCCAGCAGCTTCCTACAGGGTTACACTGAAGCTTTCTTT.

V is TRBV5-1 and J is TRBJ1-1, with D possibly being TRBD1 (5 bases). Germline V CDR1 and CDR2: SGHRS, YFSETQ. The CDR3 is 15 amino acids. Deletions cut 2 bases from V and 2 bases from J, with 13 bases between. CDR3 DNA sequence: TGCGCCAGCAGCTTTTCGAGTGGGGGTAACACTGAAGCTTTCTTT. It translates to CASSFSSGGNTEAFF. The complete variable domain, with remaining parts taken from reference TRBV5-1 and TRBJ1-1, reads KAGVTQTPRYLIKTRGQQVTLSCSPISGHRSVSWYQQTPGQGLQFLFEYFSETQRNKGNFPGRFSGRQFSNSRSEMNVSTLELGDSALYLCASSFSSGGNTEAFFGQGTRLTVV.

The chain recombines TRBV29-1 with TRBJ1-1, with 7 bases that match TRBD1. Germline trimming cut 3 bases from V and 3 bases from J; bases unmatched to any gene: 4. Germline loops: CDR1 SQVTM, CDR2 ANQGSEA. The CDR3 totals 13 residues. This CDR3 is CSVETGRDTEAFF. For the CDR3, the DNA is TGCAGCGTTGAGACAGGGAGGGACACTGAAGCTTTCTTT.

This clonotype was found a few times. The chain employs TRBV3-1 and TRBJ2-5; TRBD2 matches at 10 bases. The V gene end was trimmed by 4 bases and the J gene end by 3 bases; junction bases not matched to a gene: 8. This CDR3 is built from 16 residues. CDR1 and CDR2 from the germline V gene are LGHDT and YNNKEL (reference sequence). CDR3 sequence reads: CASSLGLAAQEETQYF. In DNA form, the CDR3 reads TGTGCCAGCAGCCTAGGACTAGCGGCCCAGGAAGAGACCCAGTACTTC.

The V call is TRBV27, the J call TRBJ1-1; TRBD1 matches 8 bases. The junction had 10 bases not matched to a gene; V was cut back by 1 base and J by 0 bases. CDR3 size: 18 residues. The germline V gene encodes CDR1 MNHEY and CDR2 SMNVEV (reference sequence). The CDR3 DNA sequence: TGTGCCAGCAGTTTATGGGCCGGGACAGGTTCTCTGAACACTGAAGCTTTCTTT. Translation: CASSLWAGTGSLNTEAFF.

CDR3 DNA: TGCAGTGCTAGAGTCCAGGCGTCCTACGAGCAGTACTTC. It yields the protein CSARVQASYEQYF. The rearrangement uses TRBV20-1 and TRBJ2-7; the D is unclear. The CDR3 is 13 amino acids. The V gene lost 1 base and the J gene lost 1 base, with 8 bases spanning the gap. The germline CDR1 and CDR2 sequences are DFQATT and SNEGSKA (reference sequence).

J is TRBJ2-3 and V is TRBV29-1, with 7 bases that match TRBD2. The CDR3 length is 14 residues. Germline-derived CDR1 and CDR2 are SQVTM and ANQGSEA. Germline trimming cut 4 bases from V and 0 bases from J; bases unmatched to any gene: 4. The CDR3 DNA is TGCAGCGTTGGAGTAGCGGGTAGCACAGATACGCAGTATTTT. Its translation is CSVGVAGSTDTQYF.

The table lists this clonotype with many counts. The J gene is TRBJ1-5, the V gene TRBV2; D not certain. Germline loops: CDR1 SNHLY, CDR2 FYNNEI. The CDR3 extends over 14 amino acids. V was trimmed by 1 base and J by 2 bases, leaving 6 bases between them. CDR3 nucleotide sequence: TGTGCCAGCAGTGAAGGTCGGGGCAATCAGCCCCAGCATTTT. Protein: CASSEGRGNQPQHF.

This rearrangement joins TRBV5-4 to TRBJ2-1; 8 nucleotides align to TRBD1. CDR3 length: 13 amino acids. Germline V lookup: CDR1 SGHNT, CDR2 YYREEE (reference sequence). Trimming at V came to 4 bases and at J to 12 bases, leaving 9 bases not matched to a gene. The CDR3 region has the DNA TGTGCCAGCAGCGATGGACAGGGCATCGGGCAGTTCTTC. Translating gives CASSDGQGIGQFF.

This clonotype came up many times. The chain carries TRBV7-8 and TRBJ2-1; either TRBD1 or TRBD2 may fit D (5 bases each). Germline lookup yields CDR1 SGHVS and CDR2 FQNEAQ. The ends were cut back, 4 bases at V and 0 bases at J, with 19 bases in the middle. This CDR3 spans 18 amino acids. Here the CDR3 reads CASSWDDTLGSSYNEQFF. In DNA form, the CDR3 reads TGTGCCAGCAGCTGGGACGATACTTTGGGCAGCTCCTACAATGAGCAGTTCTTC.

This clonotype was seen only a few times. The rearrangement uses TRBV29-1 and TRBJ1-1; no clear D. Trimming cost V 7 bases and J 0 bases, with 18 bases left between them. CDR3 length equals 15 residues. Germline V gene data show CDR1 as SQVTM and CDR2 as ANQGSEA. The CDR3 DNA sequence: TGCAGCGCAGAAATGGGGTTACGCATGAACACTGAAGCTTTCTTT. Protein: CSAEMGLRMNTEAFF.